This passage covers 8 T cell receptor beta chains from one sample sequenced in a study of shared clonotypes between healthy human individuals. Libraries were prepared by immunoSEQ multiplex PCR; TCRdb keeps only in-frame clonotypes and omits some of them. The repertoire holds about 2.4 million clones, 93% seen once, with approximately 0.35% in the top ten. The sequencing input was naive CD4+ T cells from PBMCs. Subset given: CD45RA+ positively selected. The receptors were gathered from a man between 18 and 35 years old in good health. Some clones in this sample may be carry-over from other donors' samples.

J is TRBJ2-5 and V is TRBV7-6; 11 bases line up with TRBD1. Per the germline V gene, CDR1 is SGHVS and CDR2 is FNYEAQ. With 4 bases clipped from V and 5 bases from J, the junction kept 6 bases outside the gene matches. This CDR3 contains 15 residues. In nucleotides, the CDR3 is TGTGCCAGCAGCTGGCGGACAGGGGGCTCGGAGACCCAGTACTTC. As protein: CASSWRTGGSETQYF.

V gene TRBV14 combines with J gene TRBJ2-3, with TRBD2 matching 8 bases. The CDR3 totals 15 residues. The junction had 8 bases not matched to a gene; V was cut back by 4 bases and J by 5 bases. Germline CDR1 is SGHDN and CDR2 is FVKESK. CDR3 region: CASSLGGLAGDTQYF. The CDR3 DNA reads TGTGCCAGCAGCCTGGGAGGGCTAGCGGGAGATACGCAGTATTTT.

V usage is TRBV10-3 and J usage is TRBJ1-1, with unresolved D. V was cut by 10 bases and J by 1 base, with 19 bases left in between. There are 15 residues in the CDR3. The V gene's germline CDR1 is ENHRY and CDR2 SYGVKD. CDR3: CATTPLRSSNTEAFF. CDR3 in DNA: TGTGCCACCACACCCCTCCGATCATCGAACACTGAAGCTTTCTTT.

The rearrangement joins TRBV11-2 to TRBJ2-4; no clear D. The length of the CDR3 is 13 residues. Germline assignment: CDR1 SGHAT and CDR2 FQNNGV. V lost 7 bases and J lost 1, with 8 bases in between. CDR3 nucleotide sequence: TGTGCCAGCACCCCCCGGGCCAAAAACATTCAGTACTTC. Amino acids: CASTPRAKNIQYF.

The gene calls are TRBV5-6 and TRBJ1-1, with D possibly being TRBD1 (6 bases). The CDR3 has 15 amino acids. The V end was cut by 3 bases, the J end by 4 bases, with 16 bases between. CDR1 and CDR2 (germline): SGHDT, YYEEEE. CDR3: CASSSVWGAGTEAFF. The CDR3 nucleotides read TGTGCCAGCAGCTCGGTTTGGGGGGCTGGCACTGAAGCTTTCTTT.

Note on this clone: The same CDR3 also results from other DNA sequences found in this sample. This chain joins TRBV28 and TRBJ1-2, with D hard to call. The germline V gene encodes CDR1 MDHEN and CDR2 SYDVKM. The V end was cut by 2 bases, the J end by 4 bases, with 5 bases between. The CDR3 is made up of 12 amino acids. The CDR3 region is CASSLLSYGYTF. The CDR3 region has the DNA TGTGCCAGCAGTTTACTATCCTATGGCTACACCTTC.

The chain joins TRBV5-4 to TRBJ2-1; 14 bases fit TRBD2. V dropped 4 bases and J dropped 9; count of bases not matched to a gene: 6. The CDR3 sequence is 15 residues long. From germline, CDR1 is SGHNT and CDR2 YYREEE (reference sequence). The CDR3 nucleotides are TGTGCCAGCAGCCTGACTAGCGGGAGGGCCTTTGAGCAGTTCTTC. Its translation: CASSLTSGRAFEQFF.

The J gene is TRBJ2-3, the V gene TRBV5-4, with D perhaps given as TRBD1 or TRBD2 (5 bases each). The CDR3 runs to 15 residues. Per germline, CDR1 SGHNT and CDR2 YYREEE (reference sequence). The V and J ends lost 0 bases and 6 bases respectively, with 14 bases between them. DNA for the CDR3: TGTGCCAGCAGCTTGGGGGGGTTTATGTACGATACGCAGTATTTT. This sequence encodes CASSLGGFMYDTQYF.